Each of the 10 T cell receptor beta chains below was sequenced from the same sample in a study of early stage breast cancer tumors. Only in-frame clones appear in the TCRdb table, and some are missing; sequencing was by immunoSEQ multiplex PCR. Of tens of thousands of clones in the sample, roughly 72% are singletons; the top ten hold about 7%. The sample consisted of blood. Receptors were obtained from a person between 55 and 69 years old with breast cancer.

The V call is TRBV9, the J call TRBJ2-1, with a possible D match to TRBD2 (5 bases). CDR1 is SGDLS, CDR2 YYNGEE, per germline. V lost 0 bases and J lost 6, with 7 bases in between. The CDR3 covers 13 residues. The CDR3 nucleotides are TGTGCCAGCAGCGTAGGAGGGTTCAATGAGCAGTTCTTC. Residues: CASSVGGFNEQFF.

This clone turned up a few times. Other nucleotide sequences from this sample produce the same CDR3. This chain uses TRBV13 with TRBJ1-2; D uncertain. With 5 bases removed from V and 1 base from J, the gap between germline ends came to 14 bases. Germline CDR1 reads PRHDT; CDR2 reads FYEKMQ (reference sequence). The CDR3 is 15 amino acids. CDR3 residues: CASSPRTDLNYGYTF. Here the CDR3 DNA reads TGTGCCAGCAGCCCTCGGACGGACCTTAACTATGGCTACACCTTC. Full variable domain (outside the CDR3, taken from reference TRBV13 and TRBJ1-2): AAGVIQSPRHLIKEKRETATLKCYPIPRHDTVYWYQQGPGQDPQFLISFYEKMQSDKGSIPDRFSAQQFSDYHSELNMSSLELGDSALYFCASSPRTDLNYGYTFGSGTRLTVV.

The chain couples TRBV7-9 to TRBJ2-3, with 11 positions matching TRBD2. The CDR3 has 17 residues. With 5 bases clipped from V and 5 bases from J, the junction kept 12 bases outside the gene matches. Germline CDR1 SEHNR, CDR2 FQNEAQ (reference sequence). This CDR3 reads CASSPRSGRALVDTQYF. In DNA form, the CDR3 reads TGTGCCAGCAGCCCTCGTAGCGGGAGGGCCCTTGTAGATACGCAGTATTTT.

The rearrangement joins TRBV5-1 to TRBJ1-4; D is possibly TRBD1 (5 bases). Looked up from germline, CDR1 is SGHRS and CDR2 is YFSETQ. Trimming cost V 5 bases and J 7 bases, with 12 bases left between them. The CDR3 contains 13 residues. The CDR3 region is CASSLWDGEKLFF. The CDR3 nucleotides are TGCGCCAGCAGTCTTTGGGACGGTGAAAAACTGTTTTTT.

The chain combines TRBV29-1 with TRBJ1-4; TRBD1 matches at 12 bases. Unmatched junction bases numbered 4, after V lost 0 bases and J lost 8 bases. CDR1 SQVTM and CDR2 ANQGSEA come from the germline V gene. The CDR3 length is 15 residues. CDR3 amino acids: CSVEEGGTGGEKLFF. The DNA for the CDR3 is TGCAGCGTTGAAGAGGGCGGGACAGGGGGCGAAAAACTGTTTTTT.

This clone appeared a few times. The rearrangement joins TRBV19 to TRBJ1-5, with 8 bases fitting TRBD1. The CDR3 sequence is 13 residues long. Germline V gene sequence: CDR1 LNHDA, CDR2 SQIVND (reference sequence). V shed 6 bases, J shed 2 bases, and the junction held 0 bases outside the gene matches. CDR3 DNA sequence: TGTGCCAGTAGGGGACAGGGCAATCAGCCCCAGCATTTT. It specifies CASRGQGNQPQHF.

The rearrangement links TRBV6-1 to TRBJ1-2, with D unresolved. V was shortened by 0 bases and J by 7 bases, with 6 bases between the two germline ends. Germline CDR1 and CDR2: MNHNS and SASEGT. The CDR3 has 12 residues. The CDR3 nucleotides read TGTGCCAGCAGTGAAGCAGAGGGTGGCTACACCTTC. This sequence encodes CASSEAEGGYTF.

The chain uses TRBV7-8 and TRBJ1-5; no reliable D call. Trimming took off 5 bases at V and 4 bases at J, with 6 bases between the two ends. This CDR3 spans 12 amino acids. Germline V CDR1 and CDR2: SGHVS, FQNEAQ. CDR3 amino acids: CASSPFNQPQHF. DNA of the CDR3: TGTGCCAGCAGCCCTTTTAATCAGCCCCAGCATTTT.

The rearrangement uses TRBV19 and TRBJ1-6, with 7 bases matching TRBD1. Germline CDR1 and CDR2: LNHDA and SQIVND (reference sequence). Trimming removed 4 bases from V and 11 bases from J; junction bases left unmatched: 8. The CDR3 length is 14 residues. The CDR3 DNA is TGTGCCAGTAGTACCACAGGGGACGGGACACCCCTCCACTTT. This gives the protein CASSTTGDGTPLHF.

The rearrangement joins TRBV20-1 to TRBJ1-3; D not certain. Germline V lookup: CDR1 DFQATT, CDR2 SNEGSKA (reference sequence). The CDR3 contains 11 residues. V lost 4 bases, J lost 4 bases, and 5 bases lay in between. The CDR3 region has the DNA TGCAGTGCTAATTACGGAAACACCATATATTTT. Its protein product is CSANYGNTIYF.